The present entry profiles one TCR beta chain with its context. These data belong to a study of T cell changes during pregnancy in multiple sclerosis. Only in-frame clones appear in the TCRdb table, and some are missing; sequencing was by immunoSEQ multiplex PCR. There are roughly 83,000 clones in the sample; 91% occur only once, and around 3.4% lies in the top ten. The sequence came from a female donor in good health, serving as a control in a pregnancy study. Some clones in this sample may be carry-over from other donors' samples. This sample comprised PBMCs, obtained in the first trimester of pregnancy.

CDR3 nucleotide sequence: TGTGCCAGCAGCTTAGGCGGAGTATGGCAGCGAATGAACACTGAAGCTTTCTTT. Translation: CASSLGGVWQRMNTEAFF. The V and J genes are TRBV7-2 and TRBJ1-1, with D unclear. V lost 1 base, J lost 0 bases, and 18 bases lay in between. The CDR3 extends over 18 amino acids. Germline CDR1 and CDR2: SGHTA and FQGNSA.